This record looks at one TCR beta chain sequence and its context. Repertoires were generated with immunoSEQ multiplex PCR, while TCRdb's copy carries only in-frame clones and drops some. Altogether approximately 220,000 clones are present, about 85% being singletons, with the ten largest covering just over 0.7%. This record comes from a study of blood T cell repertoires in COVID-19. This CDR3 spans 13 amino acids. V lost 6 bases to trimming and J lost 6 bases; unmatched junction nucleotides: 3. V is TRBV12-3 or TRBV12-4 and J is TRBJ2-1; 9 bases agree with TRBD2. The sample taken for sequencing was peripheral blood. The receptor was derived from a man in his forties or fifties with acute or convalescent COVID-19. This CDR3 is CASRGLAINEQFF. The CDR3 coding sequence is TGTGCCAGCAGGGGACTAGCAATCAATGAGCAGTTCTTC.